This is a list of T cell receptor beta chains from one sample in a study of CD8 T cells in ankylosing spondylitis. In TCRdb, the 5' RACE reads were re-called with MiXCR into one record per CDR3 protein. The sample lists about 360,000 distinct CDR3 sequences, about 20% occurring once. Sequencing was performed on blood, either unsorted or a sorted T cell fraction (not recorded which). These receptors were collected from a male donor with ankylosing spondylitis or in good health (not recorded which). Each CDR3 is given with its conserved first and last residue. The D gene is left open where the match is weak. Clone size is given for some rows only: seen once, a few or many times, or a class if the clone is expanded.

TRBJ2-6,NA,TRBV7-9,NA,TGTGCCAGCAGCTCAGGGTTCTCCGGGGCCAACGTCCTGACTTTC,CASSSGFSGANVLTF
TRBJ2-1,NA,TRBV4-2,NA,TGTGCCAGCAGCCAAGACCCGGGGGGCCTCAATGAGCAGTTCTTC,CASSQDPGGLNEQFF
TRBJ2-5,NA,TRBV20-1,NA,TGCAGTGCTAGAGATCCAGGTGGGGCGTCAGAGACCCAGTACTTC,CSARDPGGASETQYF
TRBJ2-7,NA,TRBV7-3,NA,TGTGCCAGCAGGTCGGGAGCACACTACGAGCAGTACTTC,CASRSGAHYEQYF
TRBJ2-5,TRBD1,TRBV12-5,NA,TGTGCTAGTGCTGGACAGGGGGACAGGAAAAATCGGGAGACCCAGTACTTC,CASAGQGDRKNRETQYF
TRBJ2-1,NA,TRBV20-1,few,TGCAGTGCTAGAGATTTAGGGTCCCTCCGGAATGAGCAGTTCTTC,CSARDLGSLRNEQFF
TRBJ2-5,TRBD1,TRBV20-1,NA,TGCAGTGCTAGAGAAGAATGGGACAGCGGAAACCAAGAGACCCAGTACTTC,CSAREEWDSGNQETQYF
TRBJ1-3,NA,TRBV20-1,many,TGCAGTGCCACCCCGGGGCTGGGCACCATATATTTT,CSATPGLGTIYF
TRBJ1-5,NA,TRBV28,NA,TGTGCCAGCAGTCGCCGTCAGGGGTGGGATCAGCCCCAGCATTTT,CASSRRQGWDQPQHF
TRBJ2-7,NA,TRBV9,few,TGTGCCAGCAGCGTAGGCCCGAACTCCTACGAGCAGTACTTC,CASSVGPNSYEQYF
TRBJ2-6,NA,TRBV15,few,TGTGCCACCAGCAGAGACGGAGAGTCTGGGGCCAACGTCCTGACTTTC,CATSRDGESGANVLTF
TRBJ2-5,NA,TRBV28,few,TGTGCCAGCAGTTTGATGGCGGGCCCTGAGACCCAGTACTTC,CASSLMAGPETQYF
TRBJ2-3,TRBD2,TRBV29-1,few,TGCAGCGTTCTAGCGGAAACGACCCTAGATACGCAGTATTTT,CSVLAETTLDTQYF
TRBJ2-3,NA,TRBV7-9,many,TGTGCCAGCAGGAGAGATACGCAGTATTTT,CASRRDTQYF
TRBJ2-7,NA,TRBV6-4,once,TGTACCTGCAGTTTGGGTTTAATTGGGGGACGAACCTCCTACGAGCAGTACTTC,CTCSLGLIGGRTSYEQYF